This note documents a single T cell receptor (beta chain) sequence. Its antigen specificity is not known. No per-base quality is available; no much larger clone lies one base away. This sample's time point label indicates: peripheral blood 6 weeks after treatment start. A total of 25 to 35 patients with locally advanced or metastatic urothelial carcinoma, treated at Memorial Sloan Kettering on a trial protocol, made up the cohort. Peripheral blood mononuclear cells were collected from each patient pretreatment and during treatment, giving between 1 and 8 total time points per patient. The Qiagen DNeasy Blood extraction kit was used to purify genomic DNA from total PBMCs and tumor samples. PBMCs were collected pretreatment and during treatment, and were isolated and stored as previously described. The CDR3, cysteine through phenylalanine, is 16 amino acids long. The entry retains the CDR3 DNA only, 48 bases that are in frame from base 1. Here V drops 3 bases and J drops 6 bases, and the junction holds 8 bases not matched to any gene. CDR1 and CDR2 are read off the germline V gene as SGHAT and FQNNGV.

This sample stems from a study of PD-L1 blockade in urothelial cancer (dated by TCRdb to about 2017). Some background on the complete study: Therapy was started in the mid-2010s for all patients, and atezolizumab 1,200 mg was administered intravenously every 3 weeks. Blood samples yielded a median of 141,255 T cells and some 80,000 unique TCRs, with median clonality approximately 0.08. Patients had an ECOG performance status of 0 or 1 and had received between 0 and 3 prior chemotherapy regimens. Blood samples were analyzed at 3 weeks after treatment start (second dose) and at 6 weeks after treatment start. Durable clinical benefit meant progression-free survival longer than 6 months, and TCR features were also tested against progression-free and overall survival. TCR sequencing covered pretreatment tumor samples and matched, serially collected peripheral blood taken before and after atezolizumab treatment. About 90% of the 29 patients were males with bladder-origin urothelial cancer, and about 65% of the roughly 29 reported a prior smoking history. The study, an exploratory multi-omic analysis, examined somatic, immune and clinical correlates of response to PD-L1 blockade with atezolizumab in urothelial cancer. In the same patients, pretreatment tumors underwent whole exome sequencing and RNA sequencing in addition to TCR sequencing. Durable clinical benefit was achieved by nine patients but not by the remaining 20. Pretreatment blood TCR-seq was available for 30 or so patients, at least one posttreatment blood collection was obtained for 25 or so patients, and tumor TCR-seq was available for 25 or so patients.

The full study reports these points: Because the sample size was small (n ≈ 28) and many of the analyses were exploratory, the results are meant to be hypothesis-generating. At 3 weeks after the start of treatment, tumor-associated TCR clones in peripheral blood had expanded more in patients with durable benefit (n ≈ 20, p = 0.022). A pretreatment peripheral blood TCR clonality below the median was linked to improved progression-free and overall survival.

Synthetic TCR analog templates were spiked into each PCR to estimate absolute template abundance from read counts. The immunoSEQ assay used bias-controlled V and J gene primers to amplify TCRbeta CDR3 regions from genomic DNA. Sequencing of rearranged TCRbeta segments was performed at approximately 20X coverage. From the authors' description of their analysis: Sequencing errors were corrected by clustering, and CDR3s were annotated against IMGT so that V, D and J genes could be assigned. Downstream analyses used only productive TCRbeta rearrangements, leaving out any out-of-frame or stop-codon sequences. To compute clonality, Shannon entropy was normalized by the log of the number of unique productive sequences and then subtracted from one. Clones differing between time points or between blood and tumor were identified using Fisher's exact test with Benjamini-Hochberg correction, with an adjusted p below 0.01 applied as the threshold. As stored in TCRdb, this immuneACCESS dataset retains in-frame rearrangements with V and J assigned. A fraction of the clones does not appear; measured against another copy, unresolved V genes explain less than half of the discrepancy, and the remainder lacks a known reason. From that table come the V and J calls and clone size; the DNA was used to work out D and trimming. This sample gives 75,000 to 100,000 clones in total; roughly 83% of them show up just once. Around 7.7% of the sample rests with the top ten.

The sequencing here drew on PBMCs, taken around atezolizumab (anti-PD-L1) treatment. The rearrangement combines TRBV11-2 with TRBJ2-1; 10 central bases correspond to TRBD1. The origin of this receptor is a man in his 70s with urothelial cancer. The base sequence is TGTGCCAGCAGCTTCGGGGGGACAGGGGAGGGCAATGAGCAGTTCTTC. Translated, this is CASSFGGTGEGNEQFF.